This T cell receptor beta chain was retrieved from a study of blood T cell repertoires in COVID-19 (dated by TCRdb to the early 2020s). Describing the broader study: Collaborator samples came from the United States, Italy and Spain and covered acute and convalescent phases of COVID-19. The prospective study material was composed of cDNA or gDNA derived from T cells, B-cell-depleted T cells, or PBMCs. Deeply sampled blood TCRbeta repertoires from subjects exposed to, actively infected with, or recovered from COVID-19 were included in the dataset. A freely available public database, intended as a resource for researchers studying the immune response to SARS-CoV-2, is where the repertoires were released. Samples came from the ongoing ImmuneRACE study (first 160 participants) plus 1,254 subjects from 6 global collaborators. The sample metadata nearly always contained a de-identified subject ID, COVID-19 status, age in years and sex. Where available, HLA class I and class II types were obtained from metadata supplied by the sample provider rather than from assay-based typing.

A word on this clone: This clone's antigen is unknown. Within one base of it there is no much larger clone, and no base qualities were kept.

Findings and caveats that apply to the study as a whole: How much clinical and demographic metadata was included differed by source and by participant, and the metadata was provided uncurated.

The immunoSEQ Assay, a bias-controlled multiplex PCR, was used to amplify TCRbeta CDR3 regions from genomic DNA. On the authors' methods: The number of nucleated cells in each sample was estimated by amplification of reference gene primers within the assay. To quantify the absolute abundance of each unique TCRbeta CDR3 rearrangement, sequence reads were collapsed and filtered. For each sample, productive Simpson clonality was calculated as the square root of Simpson's diversity index across productive rearrangements. Sourced from immuneACCESS, this table was stored by TCRdb with only in-frame sequences that have V and J called. A share of the clones is absent; for the studies checked, an unresolved V gene accounts for under half, and the remainder has no known explanation. That table gives V, J and clone size, and the DNA gave D and trimming. For this sample there are 380,000 or so clones; approximately 80% appear just once. The ten largest make up 0.85% to 1.2% of the sample.

The collaborating institutions used their own protocols to collect whole blood in K2EDTA tubes. For TCRbeta analysis, collaborators shipped samples in one of three forms: frozen whole blood, isolated PBMCs, or DNA extracted from either of those sample types. Cut back by 6 bases and 0 bases, the V and J ends lie 5 bases apart. CDR1 and CDR2 were assigned from the germline V gene as SNHLY and FYNNEI. Inclusive of the bounding cysteine and phenylalanine, the CDR3 is 13 residues long. Of the read, only the CDR3 DNA is kept; its 39 bases are in frame from base 1. The sample was peripheral blood. The sequence came from a human donor with acute or convalescent COVID-19. The donor label of this sample is uncertain. The chain links TRBV2 with TRBJ1-4, with the D segment identity uncertain. The nucleotide sequence is given as TGTGCCAGCAGACAGACAACTAATGAAAAACTGTTTTTT. This is translated as CASRQTTNEKLFF.